These 13 T cell receptor beta chains were all obtained from the same sample, sequenced in a study of cytomegalovirus exposure and HLA in healthy donors (dated by TCRdb to about 2017). The library was made by the immunoSEQ multiplex PCR assay. For the multiplex PCR, a mixture combining 60 forward primers for TCR Vbeta segments and 13 reverse primers for TCR Jbeta segments was used. In TCRdb, the immuneACCESS table is reduced to in-frame sequences with V and J assigned. These tables do not hold every clone; where another copy was compared, an unresolved V gene accounts for under half, and the others remain unexplained. The sample has 95,000 to 150,000 clones on record, about 79% of them singletons. The ten largest account for roughly 2% of the sample. The material sequenced was PBMCs. The receptor source for this set is a man aged 50 to 60 in good health and CMV-seronegative.

The rearrangement links TRBV10-1 to TRBJ2-2, with 9 positions matching TRBD1. J was trimmed by 1 base and V by 6 bases; bases with no gene match: 3. The length of the CDR3 is 15 residues. Looked up from germline, CDR1 is WNHNN and CDR2 is SYGVQD (reference sequence). Written as DNA, the CDR3 is TGCGCCAGCAGACAGGACAGGGGGAACACCGGGGAGCTGTTTTTT. It yields the protein CASRQDRGNTGELFF.

This sequence joins TRBV2 and TRBJ2-2; 9 bases are a match to TRBD1. The V gene's germline CDR1 is SNHLY and CDR2 FYNNEI. J was trimmed by 6 bases and V by 7 bases; bases with no gene match: 6. This CDR3 has 14 amino acids. CDR3: CASTPGTGSGELFF. CDR3 sequence (DNA): TGTGCCAGCACCCCCGGGACAGGGTCCGGGGAGCTGTTTTTT. The full variable domain, in which reference TRBV2 and TRBJ2-2 provide the parts outside the CDR3, is EPEVTQTPSHQVTQMGQEVILRCVPISNHLYFYWYRQILGQKVEFLVSFYNNEISEKSEIFDDQFSVERPDGSNFTLKIRSTKLEDSAMYFCASTPGTGSGELFFGEGSRLTVL.

The chain carries TRBV19 and TRBJ2-3; TRBD2 aligns across 10 bases. Germline lookup yields CDR1 LNHDA and CDR2 SQIVND (reference sequence). V gave up 7 bases and J gave up 8 bases; unmatched junction bases: 6. CDR3 length: 13 amino acids. The CDR3 sequence: CASTSGGAGTQYF. The CDR3 region has the DNA TGTGCCAGTACCAGCGGGGGGGCGGGTACGCAGTATTTT.

J is TRBJ2-3 and V is TRBV4-2; 11 positions match TRBD2. The CDR3 has 17 amino acids. V dropped 0 bases and J dropped 1; count of bases not matched to a gene: 3. Germline CDR1 LGHNA, CDR2 YNFKEQ. The CDR3 is CASSQEVLAGGTDTQYF. The CDR3 DNA is TGTGCCAGCAGCCAAGAGGTACTAGCGGGGGGCACAGATACGCAGTATTTT.

Concerning this clone: Other DNA sequences in this sample translate to the same CDR3. The chain recombines TRBV28 with TRBJ1-5, with D hard to call. The ends were cut back, 6 bases at V and 6 bases at J, with 9 bases in the middle. The CDR3 consists of 12 residues. The germline V gene has CDR1 MDHEN and CDR2 SYDVKM. Here the CDR3 DNA reads TGTGCCAGCAGCTTGTCGAGTCAGCCCCAGCATTTT. It specifies CASSLSSQPQHF.

CDR3 sequence: CAWSVKGSGLNQPQHF. The CDR3 DNA follows: TGTGCCTGGAGTGTAAAGGGGTCGGGTTTAAATCAGCCCCAGCATTTT. The chain uses TRBV30 and TRBJ1-5, with a weak D call TRBD1 (5 bases). Germline V CDR1 and CDR2: GTSNPN, SVGIG (reference sequence). The V and J ends lost 0 bases and 4 bases respectively, with 16 bases between them. The CDR3 spans 16 residues. Based on the CDR3 plus reference TRBV30 and TRBJ1-5, the full variable domain is SQTIHQWPATLVQPVGSPLSLECTVEGTSNPNLYWYRQAAGRGLQLLFYSVGIGQISSEVPQNLSASRPQDRQFILSSKKLLLSDSGFYLCAWSVKGSGLNQPQHFGDGTRLSIL.

This chain joins TRBV27 and TRBJ1-5; no clear D gene. The ends were cut back, 3 bases at V and 2 bases at J, with 8 bases in the middle. The CDR3 sequence is 14 residues long. From germline, CDR1 is MNHEY and CDR2 SMNVEV (reference sequence). CDR3 sequence: CASSFPERNQPQHF. The CDR3 nucleotides read TGTGCCAGCAGTTTCCCCGAGCGCAATCAGCCCCAGCATTTT.

V gene TRBV10-1 combines with J gene TRBJ1-1; D gene unclear. Deletions cut 6 bases from V and 3 bases from J, with 11 bases between. Germline lookup yields CDR1 WNHNN and CDR2 SYGVQD (reference sequence). The CDR3 covers 13 residues. The CDR3 sequence is CASRLEGDTEAFF. CDR3 in DNA: TGCGCCAGCAGACTCGAGGGAGACACTGAAGCTTTCTTT.

The chain links TRBV7-6 to TRBJ2-7, with 9 bases identical to TRBD1. V was clipped by 4 bases and J by 6 bases; unmatched bases: 10. The CDR3 is 15 residues long. Per the germline V gene, CDR1 is SGHVS and CDR2 is FNYEAQ. The CDR3 DNA is TGTGCCAGCAGCTACACCGGGACAGGGTTACTCGAGCAGTACTTC. Translated: CASSYTGTGLLEQYF.

J is TRBJ2-5 and V is TRBV11-1; TRBD1 might be the D (5 bases). Germline V gene data show CDR1 as SGHAT and CDR2 as FQDESV (reference sequence). There are 15 residues in the CDR3. Trimming removed 2 bases at V and 2 bases at J, with 12 bases between. The CDR3 DNA reads as TGTGCCAGCAGCTTACACAGGTCCTCACAAGAGACCCAGTACTTC. It specifies CASSLHRSSQETQYF.

V is TRBV4-1 and J is TRBJ1-5, with D maybe TRBD1 (5 bases). The CDR3 extends over 16 amino acids. Germline CDR1 and CDR2: MGHRA and YSYEKL. V gave up 1 base and J gave up 5 bases, with 15 bases separating them. CDR3 loop: CASSQGMEGSHQPQHF. CDR3 coding DNA: TGCGCCAGCAGCCAAGGAATGGAGGGGTCGCATCAGCCCCAGCATTTT.

The chain joins TRBV5-4 to TRBJ1-4, with 8 bases lining up with TRBD1. CDR3 length: 16 amino acids. J gave up 2 bases and V 4 bases, and 7 bases lay outside the gene matches. Germline CDR1 reads SGHNT; CDR2 reads YYREEE (reference sequence). In DNA, the CDR3 is TGTGCCAGCAGCCCTGGGCAGGGGGCCACTAATGAAAAACTGTTTTTT. As protein: CASSPGQGATNEKLFF.

This chain uses TRBV11-2 with TRBJ2-7, with D tentatively TRBD1 (5 bases). Germline CDR1 reads SGHAT; CDR2 reads FQNNGV. The CDR3 has 14 amino acids. V was clipped by 0 bases and J by 4 bases, with 10 bases between them. The CDR3 DNA sequence: TGTGCCAGCAGCTTAGAACGGACAACTTACGAGCAGTACGTC. Protein product: CASSLERTTYEQYV.